This T cell receptor (beta chain) was identified during a study of CD8+CD57+ T cells in acquired aplastic anemia. Sequenced patients had shown CD8+CD57+ cell expansion by flow cytometry. The CDR3 is made up of 14 amino acids. V dropped 7 bases and J dropped 4 bases, with 13 bases sitting between them. CDR1 and CDR2 from the germline V gene are ENHRY and SYGVKD. It was genomic DNA that served as the template for profiling TCR beta VDJ and CDR3. In TCRdb, the reads were re-called with MiXCR into one record per CDR3 protein. The sample yields 200,000 to 250,000 distinct CDR3 sequences, 55% to 65% seen once.

The chain employs TRBV10-3 and TRBJ2-2; D is perhaps TRBD2 (6 bases). The material sequenced was sorted CD4+, CD8+, or CD8+CD57+ T cells (not recorded which) from PBMCs. The source is a human donor with aplastic anemia. CDR3 protein: CAINRLGTTGELFF. As DNA, the CDR3 is TGTGCCATCAATAGACTAGGAACCACCGGGGAGCTGTTTTTT.